The sequence of this T cell receptor beta chain was determined in a study of blood T cell repertoires in COVID-19. Study at large: In each case, the material was cDNA or gDNA derived from T cells, B-cell-depleted T cells, or PBMCs.

The assay was immunoSEQ multiplex PCR, and TCRdb's table has in-frame clones only and misses some. The repertoire has some 500,000 clones, over 75% of them found once; the top ten carry around 1.9%. The germline V and J ends were trimmed by 0 bases and 4 bases, with 13 bases remaining between them. The CDR3 contains 15 residues. Germline V lookup: CDR1 SGHTA, CDR2 FQGNSA. Donors in Cohort 3 who had recovered were those with two negative PCRs, healthcare professional clearance, or resolution of their symptoms. This chain links TRBV7-2 with TRBJ2-7; D possibly corresponds to TRBD1 (6 bases). Sequenced: PBMCs or T cells enriched from blood (not recorded which). The sequence was collected from a woman aged 40 to 55 who had recovered from COVID-19. DNA of the CDR3: TGTGCCAGCAGCTTAGCGGGGCAGGGGTTATACGAGCAGTACTTC. It encodes CASSLAGQGLYEQYF.